This passage covers 2 T cell receptor beta chains from one sample sequenced in a study of blood T cell repertoires in COVID-19. Assay used: immunoSEQ multiplex PCR; TCRdb lists only in-frame clones, some missing. The table shows 390,000 or so clones, with more than 80% occurring only once. Sequenced input: peripheral blood. Receptors were obtained from a woman in her twenties or thirties with active or convalescent COVID-19.

The chain employs TRBV7-9 and TRBJ2-7; TRBD2 matches at 10 bases. Germline V CDR1 and CDR2: SEHNR, FQNEAQ (reference sequence). This CDR3 spans 15 amino acids. Trimming removed 3 bases from V and 1 base from J; junction bases left unmatched: 3. CDR3 sequence (DNA): TGTGCCAGCAGCTTCCTAGCGGGAGAGTCCTACGAGCAGTACTTC. Its translation: CASSFLAGESYEQYF.

This chain connects TRBV5-1 to TRBJ2-1; 13 bases map to TRBD2. This CDR3 has 15 amino acids. The V segment lost 3 bases and the J segment 4 bases; nucleotides outside the gene matches: 1. The germline V gene has CDR1 SGHRS and CDR2 YFSETQ. CDR3 residues: CASSSGLAGYNEQFF. CDR3 in DNA: TGCGCCAGCAGCTCGGGACTAGCGGGATACAATGAGCAGTTCTTC. The variable domain in full, with the rest retrieved from reference TRBV5-1 and TRBJ2-1, is KAGVTQTPRYLIKTRGQQVTLSCSPISGHRSVSWYQQTPGQGLQFLFEYFSETQRNKGNFPGRFSGRQFSNSRSEMNVSTLELGDSALYLCASSSGLAGYNEQFFGPGTRLTVL.